This TCR beta chain originates from a study of blood T cells in healthy people across ages. Study information: T cells yielded about one barcoded beta molecule per two cells through template switching.

Germline CDR1 MNHEY, CDR2 SVGEGT. This CDR3 contains 15 residues. Study-wide results and limits: Roughly linear declines in TCR beta diversity per million T cells occurred with age.

The donors, healthy Caucasians from Russia, were aged roughly 6 to 90. Staff drew approximately 9.7 milliliters of peripheral blood from each donor. As regards this clonotype: The antigen is not known.

Combining a sample-barcoded 5' primer with a J-beta primer mix, a second PCR ran for roughly 6 to 12 cycles. TCRdb reprocessed the 5' RACE reads via MiXCR and lists one record per CDR3 protein. Of about 900,000 distinct CDR3 sequences listed, 55% to 65% are singletons. The TCR was taken from a man younger than 40 in good health. Specimen: blood. This sequence joins TRBV6-2 or TRBV6-3 and TRBJ2-4, with TRBD1 identical over 8 bases. The J call may not be correct, given that the DNA end is closer to TRBJ2-7. The CDR3 DNA reads as TGTGCCAGCCACAGGACAGGGCTCAACTCCTACGAGCAGTACTTC. It translates to CASHRTGLNSYEQYF.